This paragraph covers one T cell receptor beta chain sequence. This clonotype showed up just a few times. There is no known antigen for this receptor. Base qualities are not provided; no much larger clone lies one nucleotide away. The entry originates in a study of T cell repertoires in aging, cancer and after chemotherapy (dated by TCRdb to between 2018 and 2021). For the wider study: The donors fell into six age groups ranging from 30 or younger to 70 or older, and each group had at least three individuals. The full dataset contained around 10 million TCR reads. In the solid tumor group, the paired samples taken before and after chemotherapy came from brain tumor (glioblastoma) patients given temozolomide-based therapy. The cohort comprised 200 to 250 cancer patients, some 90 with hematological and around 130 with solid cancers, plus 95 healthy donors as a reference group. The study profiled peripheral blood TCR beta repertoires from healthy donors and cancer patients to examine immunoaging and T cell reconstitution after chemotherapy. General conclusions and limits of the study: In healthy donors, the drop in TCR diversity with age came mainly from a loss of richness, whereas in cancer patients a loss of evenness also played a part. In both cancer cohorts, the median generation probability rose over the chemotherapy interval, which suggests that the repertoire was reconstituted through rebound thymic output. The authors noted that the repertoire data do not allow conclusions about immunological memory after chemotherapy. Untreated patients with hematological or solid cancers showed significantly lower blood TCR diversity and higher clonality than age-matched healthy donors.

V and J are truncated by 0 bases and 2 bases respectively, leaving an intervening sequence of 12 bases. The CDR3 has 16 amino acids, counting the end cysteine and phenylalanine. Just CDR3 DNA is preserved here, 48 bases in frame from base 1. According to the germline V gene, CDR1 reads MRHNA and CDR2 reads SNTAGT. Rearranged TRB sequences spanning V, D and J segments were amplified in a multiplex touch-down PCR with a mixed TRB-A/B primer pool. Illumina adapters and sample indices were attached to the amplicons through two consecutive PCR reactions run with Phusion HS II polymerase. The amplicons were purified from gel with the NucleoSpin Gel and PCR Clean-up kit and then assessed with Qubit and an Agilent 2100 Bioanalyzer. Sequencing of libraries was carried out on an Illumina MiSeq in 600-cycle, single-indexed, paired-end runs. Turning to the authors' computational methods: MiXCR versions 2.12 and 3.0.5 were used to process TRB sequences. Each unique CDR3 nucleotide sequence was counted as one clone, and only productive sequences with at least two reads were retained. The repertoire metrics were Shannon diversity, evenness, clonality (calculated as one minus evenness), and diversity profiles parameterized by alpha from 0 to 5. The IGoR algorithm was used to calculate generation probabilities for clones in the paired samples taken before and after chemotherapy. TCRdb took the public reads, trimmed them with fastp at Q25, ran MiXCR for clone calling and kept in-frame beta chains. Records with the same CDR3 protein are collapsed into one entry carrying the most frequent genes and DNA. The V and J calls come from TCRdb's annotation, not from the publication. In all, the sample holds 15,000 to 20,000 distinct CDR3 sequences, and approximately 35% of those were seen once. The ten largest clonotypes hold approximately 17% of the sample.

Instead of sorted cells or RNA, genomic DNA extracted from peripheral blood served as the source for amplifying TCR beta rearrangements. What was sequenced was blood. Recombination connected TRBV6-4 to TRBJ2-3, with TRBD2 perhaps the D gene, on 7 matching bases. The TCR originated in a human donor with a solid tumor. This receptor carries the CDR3 CASSDSVGGHTDTQYF. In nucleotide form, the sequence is TGTGCCAGCAGTGACTCTGTCGGGGGGCACACAGATACGCAGTATTTT.